This record covers a single T cell receptor beta chain. Genomic DNA templated the TCR beta VDJ and CDR3 profiling. TCRdb reprocessed the reads via MiXCR and lists one record per CDR3 protein. The data contain a few hundred thousand distinct CDR3 sequences, 65% to 80% of them seen just once; the ten biggest clones take up around 4%. The CDR3 has 12 amino acids. Germline V gene lookup returns CDR1 ENHRY and CDR2 SYGVKD. V gave up 0 bases and J gave up 10 bases, with 9 bases separating them. The sample is drawn from a study of CD8+CD57+ T cells in acquired aplastic anemia. The specimen sequenced was sorted CD4+, CD8+, or CD8+CD57+ T cells (not recorded which) from PBMCs. V usage is TRBV10-3 and J usage is TRBJ1-2, with no clear D. The receptor was derived from a human donor in good health, serving as a control. DNA of the CDR3: TGTGCCATCAGTGAGTCGAGATCGGTCTACACCTTC. Translation gives CAISESRSVYTF.